This T cell receptor (beta chain) was found in a study of cytomegalovirus exposure and HLA in healthy donors. Whole-study findings and limits: It was likely that a cluster of highly shared sequence variants was a sequencing artifact. It was taken for granted in presence/absence analyses that sequencing depth across donors was roughly uniform. In a later analysis, V- and J-gene trimming of beta chains associated with a DCLRE1C missense variant, replicated independently.

This clone was detected only a few times. Its antigen is still unknown. The PCR had 60 Vbeta and 13 Jbeta primers. As processed by the authors: As a later analysis found, there were 70 million to 100 million unique TCR beta chains, of which about 10 million were shared. Assay used: immunoSEQ multiplex PCR; TCRdb lists only in-frame clones, some missing. V and J calls and clone size are given by that table; D and trimming were obtained from the DNA. The data contain some 160,000 clones, approximately 84% of them seen just once; the ten biggest clones take up 7%. Germline V gene sequence: CDR1 MNHNY, CDR2 SVGAGI (reference sequence). The CDR3 spans 14 residues. V was pared by 7 bases and J by 0 bases, with 12 bases between.

The chain has TRBV6-6 and TRBJ1-1; D gene unclear. This sequence was found in a woman in her 40s in good health and CMV-seropositive. The specimen was PBMCs. CDR3 residues: CASKDTGLNTEAFF. The CDR3 coding sequence is TGTGCCAGCAAGGATACGGGTTTGAACACTGAAGCTTTCTTT.